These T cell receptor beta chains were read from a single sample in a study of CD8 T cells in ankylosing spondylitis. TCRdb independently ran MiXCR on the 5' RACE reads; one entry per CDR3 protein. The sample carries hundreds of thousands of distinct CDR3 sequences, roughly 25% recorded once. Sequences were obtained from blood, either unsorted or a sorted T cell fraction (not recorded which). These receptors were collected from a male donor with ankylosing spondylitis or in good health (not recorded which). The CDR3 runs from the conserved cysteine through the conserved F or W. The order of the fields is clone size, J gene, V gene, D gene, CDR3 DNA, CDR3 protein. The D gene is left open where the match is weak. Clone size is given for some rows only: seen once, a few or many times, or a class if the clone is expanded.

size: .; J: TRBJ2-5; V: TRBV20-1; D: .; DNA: TGCAGTGCTAGATCAGGGCTAGCTGATATAGAGACCCAGTACTTC; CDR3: CSARSGLADIETQYF
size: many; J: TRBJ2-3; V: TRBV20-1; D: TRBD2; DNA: TGCAGTGCCCGTGGGGGGAGGGCGAGGGGAAGCACAGATACGCAGTATTTT; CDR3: CSARGGRARGSTDTQYF
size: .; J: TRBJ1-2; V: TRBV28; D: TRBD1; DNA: TGTGCCAGCAGTGTGGGGACAGCCCTCTATGGCTACACCTTC; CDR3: CASSVGTALYGYTF
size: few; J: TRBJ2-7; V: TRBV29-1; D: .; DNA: TGCAGCGTTGAACCCCCTGGGGGTGTCAACGAGCAGTACTTC; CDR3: CSVEPPGGVNEQYF
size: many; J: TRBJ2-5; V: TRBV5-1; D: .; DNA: TGCGCCAGCAGCTTGGCCGGCCTAGTGGAGACCCAGTACTTC; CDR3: CASSLAGLVETQYF
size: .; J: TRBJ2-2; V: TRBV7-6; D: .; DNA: TGTGCCAGCAGTTCTAGGCAGCTGAACACCGGGGAGCTGTTTTTT; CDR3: CASSSRQLNTGELFF
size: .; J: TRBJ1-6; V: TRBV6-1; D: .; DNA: TGTGCCAGCAGCCTTGCAGGGCCGGATTCACCCCTCCACTTT; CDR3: CASSLAGPDSPLHF
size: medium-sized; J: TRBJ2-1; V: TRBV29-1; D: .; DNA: TGCAGCGTCACAAGCCAGGATGAGCAGTTCTTC; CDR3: CSVTSQDEQFF
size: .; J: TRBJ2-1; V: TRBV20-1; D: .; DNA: TGCAGTGCTAGTTCTAGCTCAGGCAATGAGCAGTTCTTC; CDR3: CSASSSSGNEQFF
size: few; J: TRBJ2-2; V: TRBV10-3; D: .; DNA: TGTGCCATCAGTGACACGAACACCGGGGAGCTGTTTTTT; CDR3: CAISDTNTGELFF
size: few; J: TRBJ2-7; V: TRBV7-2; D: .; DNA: TGTGCCAGCAGCTTAGAGTCCAGATCTCGTTACTACGAGCAGTACTTC; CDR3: CASSLESRSRYYEQYF
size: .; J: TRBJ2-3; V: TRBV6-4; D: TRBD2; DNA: TGTGCCAGCAGGACAGGCGGTCGATACAGCGGGAGGCCCACAGATACGCAGTATTTT; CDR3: CASRTGGRYSGRPTDTQYF
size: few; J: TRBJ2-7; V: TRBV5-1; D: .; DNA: TGCGCCAGCAGCGGAACAGCGACGAACTACGAGCAGTACTTC; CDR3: CASSGTATNYEQYF
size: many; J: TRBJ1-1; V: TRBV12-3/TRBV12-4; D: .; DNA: TGTGCCAGCAGTTGGGCGGGGGCCACTGAAGCTTTCTTT; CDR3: CASSWAGATEAFF
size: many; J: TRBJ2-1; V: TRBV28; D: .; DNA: TGTGCCAGCAGTTTCCTAGGGTCCGCAGACTTC; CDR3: CASSFLGSADF
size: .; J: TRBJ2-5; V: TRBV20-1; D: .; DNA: TGCAGTGCTAGAGTGCAGGGAGGGGGCTGGCTGGAAGAGACCCAGTACTTC; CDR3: CSARVQGGGWLEETQYF
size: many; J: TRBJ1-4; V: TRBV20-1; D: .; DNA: TGCAGTGCTAGAGGAACACAGAGTAATGAAAAACTGTTTTTT; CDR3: CSARGTQSNEKLFF
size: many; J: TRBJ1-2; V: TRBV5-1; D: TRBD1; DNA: TGCGCCAGCAAGTCCGAGACAGGGAACTATGGCTACACCTTC; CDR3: CASKSETGNYGYTF
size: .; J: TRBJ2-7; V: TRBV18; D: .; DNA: TGTGCCAGCTCACCTTCGACCACGGATCTCTTTCACGAGCAGTACTTC; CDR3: CASSPSTTDLFHEQYF
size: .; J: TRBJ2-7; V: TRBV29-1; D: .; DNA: TGCAGCGTTGCTAGGACCCACGGCTACGAGCAGTACTTC; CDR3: CSVARTHGYEQYF
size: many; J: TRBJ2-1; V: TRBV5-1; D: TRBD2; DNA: TGCGCCAGCAGATATAGACTAGCGGAGCGGGGGAAGTTCTTC; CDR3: CASRYRLAERGKFF
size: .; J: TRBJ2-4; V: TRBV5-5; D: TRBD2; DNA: TGTGCCAGCAGCCCCGGGCTAGCGGGAGGGCTTTTATGGTACTTC; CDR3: CASSPGLAGGLLWYF
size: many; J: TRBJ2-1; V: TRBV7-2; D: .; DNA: TGTGCCAGCAGCACCCACAATGAGCAGTTCTTC; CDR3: CASSTHNEQFF
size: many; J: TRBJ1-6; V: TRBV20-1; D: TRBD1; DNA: TGCAGTGCAATGGGACAGACGAATTCACCCCTCCACTTT; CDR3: CSAMGQTNSPLHF
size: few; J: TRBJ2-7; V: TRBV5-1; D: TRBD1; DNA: TGCGCCAGCAGCAGCACAGGGGTGCCCGGCGAGCAGTACTTC; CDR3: CASSSTGVPGEQYF
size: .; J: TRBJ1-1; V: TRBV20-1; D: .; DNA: TGCAGTGCTAGTTCGGAAATGAACACTGAAGCTTTCTTT; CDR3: CSASSEMNTEAFF
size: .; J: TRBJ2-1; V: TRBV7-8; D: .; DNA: TGTGCCAGCAGCTACCCCCTCGGGACAACTCTCTTCAATGAGCAGTTCTTC; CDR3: CASSYPLGTTLFNEQFF
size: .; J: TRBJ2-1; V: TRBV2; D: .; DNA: TGTGCCAGCAGAGCCAGTTGGGCGAAGCAGTTCTTC; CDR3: CASRASWAKQFF
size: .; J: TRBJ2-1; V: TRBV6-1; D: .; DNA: TGTGCCAGCAGCCTAGCCTTCCAGAGAACCAATGAGCAGTTCTTC; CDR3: CASSLAFQRTNEQFF
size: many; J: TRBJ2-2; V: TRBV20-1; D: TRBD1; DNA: TGCAGTGCTAGAGATCCGGGGACAGGGAACACCGGGGAGCTGTTTTTT; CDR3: CSARDPGTGNTGELFF
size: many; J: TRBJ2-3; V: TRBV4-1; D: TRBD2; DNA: TGCGCCAGCAGCCAAGAGAGCGGGAGAACAGATACGCAGTATTTT; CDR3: CASSQESGRTDTQYF
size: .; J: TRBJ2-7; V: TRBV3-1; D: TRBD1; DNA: TGTGCCAGCAGCCAAGGACAGGGTTACGAGCAGTACTTC; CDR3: CASSQGQGYEQYF
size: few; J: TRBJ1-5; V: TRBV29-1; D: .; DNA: TGCAGCGTTGGGGGGGTGGGTCAGCCCCAGCATTTT; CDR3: CSVGGVGQPQHF
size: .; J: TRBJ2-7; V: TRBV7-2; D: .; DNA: TGTGCCAGCAGCCGGACCGGACTCAGCTCCTACGAGCAGTACTTC; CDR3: CASSRTGLSSYEQYF
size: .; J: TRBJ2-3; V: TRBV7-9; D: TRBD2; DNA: TGTGCAGGACGCAGCGGGAGCGGAGCAGATACGCAGTATTTT; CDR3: CAGRSGSGADTQYF